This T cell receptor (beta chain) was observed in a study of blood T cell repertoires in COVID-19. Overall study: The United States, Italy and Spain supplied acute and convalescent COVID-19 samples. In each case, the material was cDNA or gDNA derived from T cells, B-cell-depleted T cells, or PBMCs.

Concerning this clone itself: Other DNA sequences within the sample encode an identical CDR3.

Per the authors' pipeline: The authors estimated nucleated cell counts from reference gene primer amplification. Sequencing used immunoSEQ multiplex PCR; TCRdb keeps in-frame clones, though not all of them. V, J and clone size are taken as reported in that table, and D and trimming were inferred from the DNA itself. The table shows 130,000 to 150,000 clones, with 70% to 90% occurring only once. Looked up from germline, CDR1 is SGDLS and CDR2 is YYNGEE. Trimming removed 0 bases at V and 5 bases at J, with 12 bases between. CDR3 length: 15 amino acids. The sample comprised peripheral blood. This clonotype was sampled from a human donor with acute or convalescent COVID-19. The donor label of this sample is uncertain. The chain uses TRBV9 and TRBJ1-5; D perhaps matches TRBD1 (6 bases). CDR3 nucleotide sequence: TGTGCCAGCAGCGTAGGTTGGGGGGGGCATCAGCCCCAGCATTTT. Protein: CASSVGWGGHQPQHF.